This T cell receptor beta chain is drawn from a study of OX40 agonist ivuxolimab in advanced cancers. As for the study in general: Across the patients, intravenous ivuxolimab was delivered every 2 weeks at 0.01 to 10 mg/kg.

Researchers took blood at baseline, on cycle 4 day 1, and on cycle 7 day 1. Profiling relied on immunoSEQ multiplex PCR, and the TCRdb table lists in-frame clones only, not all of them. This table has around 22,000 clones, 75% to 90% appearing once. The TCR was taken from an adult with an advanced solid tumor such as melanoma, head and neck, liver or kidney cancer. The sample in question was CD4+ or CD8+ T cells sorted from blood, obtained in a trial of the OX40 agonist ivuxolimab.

The CDR3 region has the DNA TGTGCCAGCAGCTGGGGGACAGGGGGCTCCTACGAGCAGTACTTC. Encoded protein: CASSWGTGGSYEQYF. This chain uses TRBV11-1 with TRBJ2-7; 11 positions agree with TRBD1. Germline V lookup: CDR1 SGHAT, CDR2 FQDESV (reference sequence). The trim removed 4 bases at V and 0 bases at J, leaving 2 bases unmatched. The CDR3 covers 15 residues.